The source of this T cell receptor (beta chain) is a study of blood T cell repertoires in COVID-19. On the study more broadly: T cells, B-cell-depleted T cells, or PBMCs provided the cDNA or gDNA that served as material.

Study processing details: Reference gene primers were amplified, and this amplification served to estimate nucleated cell counts. Measured with immunoSEQ multiplex PCR; TCRdb has only the in-frame clones, and not every one. That table gives V, J and clone size, and the DNA gave D and trimming. The sample consists of 250,000 to 400,000 clones, roughly 90% of them appearing once. In germline, CDR1 is SNHLY, CDR2 FYNNEI. Trimming removed 4 bases at V and 2 bases at J, with 11 bases between. This CDR3 region has 15 residues. The chain recombines TRBV2 with TRBJ2-2; D gene uncertain. The specimen was peripheral blood. This TCR was recovered from a woman aged 30 to 39 with COVID-19, enrolled during active disease. The CDR3 is CASSAQRVNTGELFF. CDR3 nucleotide sequence: TGTGCCAGCAGTGCTCAGCGCGTTAACACCGGGGAGCTGTTTTTT.